The 24 T cell receptor beta chains reported below all come from one sample, sequenced in a study of control samples from healthy donors and cancer patients. Sequenced by immunoSEQ multiplex PCR; TCRdb stores in-frame clones only, minus some. The table lists about 100,000 clones, almost 90% of them singletons. The sequenced material came from blood. Receptor source: a man aged 25-45 years in good health.

The rearrangement links TRBV30 to TRBJ1-2; D gene unclear. Looked up from germline, CDR1 is GTSNPN and CDR2 is SVGIG (reference sequence). This CDR3 has 10 residues. Trimming removed 3 bases from V and 6 bases from J, with 5 bases in between. CDR3 protein: CAWRADGYTF. DNA for the CDR3: TGTGCCTGGAGGGCGGATGGCTACACCTTC.

The rearrangement uses TRBV12-5 and TRBJ2-3; 14 bases align to TRBD2. V was clipped by 6 bases and J by 4 bases; unmatched bases: 6. Germline-derived CDR1 and CDR2 are LGHNT and FRNRAP. The CDR3 runs 16 residues. The CDR3 reads CASGPGLAGGSDTQYF. Written as DNA, the CDR3 is TGTGCTAGTGGACCCGGACTAGCGGGAGGCTCAGATACGCAGTATTTT.

V and J are TRBV24-1 and TRBJ1-4; D perhaps matches TRBD1 (5 bases). The CDR3 covers 15 residues. The germline gives CDR1 KGHDR, CDR2 SFDVKD. The V end was cut by 4 bases, the J end by 4 bases, with 12 bases between. For the CDR3, the DNA is TGTGCCACCAGTGACCCCGACAGCGGTAATGAAAAACTGTTTTTT. Translated: CATSDPDSGNEKLFF.

This clone was counted once. The V call is TRBV27, the J call TRBJ1-6, with 8 nucleotides matching TRBD1. This CDR3 spans 15 amino acids. CDR1 MNHEY and CDR2 SMNVEV come from the germline V gene (reference sequence). V lost 4 bases and J lost 2; bases outside the gene matches: 1. CDR3 DNA sequence: TGTGCCAGCAGTTCGACAGGGGCCTATAATTCACCCCTCCACTTT. The encoded protein is CASSSTGAYNSPLHF.

This sequence joins TRBV11-3 and TRBJ2-7, with 10 bases fitting TRBD1. The CDR3 runs 14 residues. Looked up from germline, CDR1 is SGHNT and CDR2 is YENEEA. With V trimmed by 1 base and J by 6 bases, 3 bases remained unmatched. This chain's CDR3 is CASSLGTGGGEQYF. CDR3 nucleotides: TGTGCCAGCAGCTTAGGGACAGGGGGAGGCGAGCAGTACTTC.

This chain uses TRBV27 with TRBJ1-2; the D is unclear. Trimming removed 2 bases at V and 2 bases at J, with 6 bases between. CDR3 length: 13 amino acids. Germline lookup yields CDR1 MNHEY and CDR2 SMNVEV (reference sequence). CDR3 amino acids: CASSLDLNYGYTF. In nucleotides, the CDR3 is TGTGCCAGCAGTTTAGACTTGAACTATGGCTACACCTTC.

The rearrangement links TRBV28 to TRBJ2-1; D is possibly TRBD1 or TRBD2 (5 bases each). CDR3 length equals 14 residues. Trimming stripped 3 bases from V and 4 bases from J, with 10 bases between. The germline V gene has CDR1 MDHEN and CDR2 SYDVKM. In DNA form, the CDR3 reads TGTGCCAGCAGTTTGACCGGGGCGTACAATGAGCAGTTCTTC. It specifies CASSLTGAYNEQFF.

The chain links TRBV29-1 to TRBJ1-1; D is perhaps TRBD1 (6 bases). CDR1 and CDR2 (germline): SQVTM, ANQGSEA. The ends were cut back, 8 bases at V and 2 bases at J, with 15 bases in the middle. The CDR3 has 13 amino acids. For the CDR3, the DNA is TGCAGCTCACGACAGGAGCCCAACACTGAAGCTTTCTTT. Translating it yields CSSRQEPNTEAFF.

The rearrangement uses TRBV10-1 and TRBJ2-2, with D perhaps matching TRBD2 (6 bases). V lost 2 bases and J lost 3, with 19 bases in between. CDR3 length: 18 amino acids. The V gene's germline CDR1 is WNHNN and CDR2 SYGVQD (reference sequence). CDR3 in amino acids: CASSEGLAGGVYTGELFF. In nucleotides, the CDR3 is TGCGCCAGCAGTGAGGGGTTGGCAGGAGGGGTATACACCGGGGAGCTGTTTTTT.

The gene calls are TRBV7-9 and TRBJ2-7, with TRBD1 identical over 7 bases. The CDR3 loop spans 13 amino acids. Germline CDR1 and CDR2: SEHNR and FQNEAQ (reference sequence). V lost 5 bases and J lost 6; bases outside the gene matches: 7. CDR3 DNA: TGTGCCAGCAGCCCTGAAGGGGGCGTCGAGCAGTACTTC. Protein: CASSPEGGVEQYF. Full variable domain (outside the CDR3, taken from reference TRBV7-9 and TRBJ2-7): DTGVSQNPRHKITKRGQNVTFRCDPISEHNRLYWYRQTLGQGPEFLTYFQNEAQLEKSRLLSDRFSAERPKGSFSTLEIQRTEQGDSAMYLCASSPEGGVEQYFGPGTRLTVT.

The rearrangement uses TRBV7-2 and TRBJ1-1, with a tentative D call TRBD1 (6 bases). V was shortened by 3 bases and J by 0 bases, with 8 bases between the two germline ends. The CDR3 totals 14 residues. Germline CDR1 and CDR2: SGHTA and FQGNSA. This CDR3 is CASSFRGLNTEAFF. The CDR3 DNA follows: TGTGCCAGCAGCTTCAGGGGCTTGAACACTGAAGCTTTCTTT.

The rearrangement joins TRBV5-4 to TRBJ2-2; 8 nucleotides line up with TRBD1. CDR1 and CDR2 (germline): SGHNT, YYREEE (reference sequence). The CDR3 covers 16 residues. J gave up 0 bases and V 4 bases, and 5 bases lay outside the gene matches. This CDR3 is CASSARQGPNTGELFF. Written as DNA, the CDR3 is TGTGCCAGCAGCGCCAGACAGGGGCCGAACACCGGGGAGCTGTTTTTT. Supplemented by reference TRBV5-4 and TRBJ2-2, the full variable domain reads ETGVTQSPTHLIKTRGQQVTLRCSSQSGHNTVSWYQQALGQGPQFIFQYYREEENGRGNFPPRFSGLQFPNYSSELNVNALELDDSALYLCASSARQGPNTGELFFGEGSRLTVL.

The chain carries TRBV19 and TRBJ2-7; 9 bases are a match to TRBD2. V was clipped by 4 bases and J by 3 bases; unmatched bases: 10. The CDR3 length is 16 residues. Germline lookup yields CDR1 LNHDA and CDR2 SQIVND (reference sequence). For the CDR3, the DNA is TGTGCCAGTAGTAGGGCTGTTGCGGGAGGGGTCTACGAGCAGTACTTC. Translating it yields CASSRAVAGGVYEQYF.

This chain connects TRBV5-1 to TRBJ1-1, with D possibly TRBD1 on 5 matching bases. This CDR3 has 14 residues. V was pared by 5 bases and J by 4 bases, with 15 bases between. Germline assignment: CDR1 SGHRS and CDR2 YFSETQ. CDR3 sequence (DNA): TGCGCCAGCAGAAGGGACGACTTCGCCACTGAAGCTTTCTTT. Amino acids: CASRRDDFATEAFF.

This chain links TRBV2 with TRBJ2-3; a possible D gene is TRBD1 (7 bases). This CDR3 is 15 amino acids long. Germline V gene lookup returns CDR1 SNHLY and CDR2 FYNNEI. The V end lost 10 bases, the J end lost 0 bases, and 17 bases lay between the germline ends. The CDR3 region has the DNA TGTGCCACGCGGGGACAGCCCTTTAGCACAGATACGCAGTATTTT. Protein product: CATRGQPFSTDTQYF.

The chain combines TRBV30 with TRBJ2-3; 8 bases are shared with TRBD2. The ends lost 3 bases at V and 1 base at J; junction bases unmatched: 12. CDR3 length equals 17 residues. Germline-derived CDR1 and CDR2 are GTSNPN and SVGIG (reference sequence). CDR3 coding DNA: TGTGCCTGGAGAGGACTAGCCCTACACTTTCGCACAGATACGCAGTATTTT. It encodes CAWRGLALHFRTDTQYF.

The chain has TRBV28 and TRBJ2-2; 7 nucleotides line up with TRBD1. The CDR3 sequence is 18 residues long. Trimming removed 4 bases from V and 5 bases from J; junction bases left unmatched: 16. Germline-derived CDR1 and CDR2 are MDHEN and SYDVKM. The CDR3 loop reads CASSSRIGLQGWTGELFF. The CDR3 DNA reads TGTGCCAGCAGTTCTCGGATCGGCCTACAGGGGTGGACCGGGGAGCTGTTTTTT.

The genes are TRBV6-1 and TRBJ1-6; D possibly corresponds to TRBD1 (5 bases). This CDR3 has 14 amino acids. Trimming took off 2 bases at V and 6 bases at J, with 8 bases between the two ends. Looked up from germline, CDR1 is MNHNS and CDR2 is SASEGT. CDR3 amino acids: CASSERRANSPLHF. For the CDR3, the DNA is TGTGCCAGCAGTGAACGCAGGGCTAATTCACCCCTCCACTTT.

In its sample, this clone was seen once. The chain links TRBV6-5 to TRBJ2-7, with D hard to call. This CDR3 contains 14 residues. Germline V gene data show CDR1 as MNHEY and CDR2 as SVGAGI. Between the trimmed V and J ends, which lost 9 bases and 2 bases, there was a span of 17 bases. In nucleotides, the CDR3 is TGTGCCAGTAGCTCGCAGGATACTACCTACGAGCAGTACTTC. Residues: CASSSQDTTYEQYF.

The chain is built from TRBV27 and TRBJ1-1; D gene unclear. CDR1 is MNHEY and CDR2 is SMNVEV in the germline V gene (reference sequence). Deletions cut 5 bases from V and 1 base from J, with 8 bases between. This CDR3 contains 13 residues. CDR3 amino acids: CASSPTENTEAFF. In DNA, the CDR3 is TGTGCCAGCAGTCCTACAGAGAACACTGAAGCTTTCTTT.

The chain carries TRBV7-6 and TRBJ1-5; TRBD1 might be the D (6 bases). Germline CDR1 SGHVS, CDR2 FNYEAQ. Trimming left V 1 base short and J 5 bases short, with 15 bases between. CDR3 length: 16 amino acids. The CDR3 DNA follows: TGTGCCAGCAGCTTAGGTGGATGGGACATCTATCAGCCCCAGCATTTT. It is translated as CASSLGGWDIYQPQHF.

The rearrangement uses TRBV11-3 and TRBJ2-1, with D perhaps TRBD2 (6 bases). Looked up from germline, CDR1 is SGHNT and CDR2 is YENEEA. Trimming took 5 bases from V and 3 from J, leaving 8 bases between them. The CDR3 spans 13 residues. CDR3 sequence reads: CASSHSGYNEQFF. CDR3 coding DNA: TGTGCCAGCAGCCATAGCGGCTACAATGAGCAGTTCTTC. The whole variable domain, remainder taken from reference TRBV11-3 and TRBJ2-1, is EAGVVQSPRYKIIEKKQPVAFWCNPISGHNTLYWYLQNLGQGPELLIRYENEEAVDDSQLPKDRFSAERLKGVDSTLKIQPAELGDSAVYLCASSHSGYNEQFFGPGTRLTVL.

This clone was picked up a small number of times. This chain links TRBV11-3 with TRBJ2-1; the D gene is possibly TRBD2 (6 bases). The V end was cut by 0 bases, the J end by 6 bases, with 21 bases between. Per the germline V gene, CDR1 is SGHNT and CDR2 is YENEEA. CDR3 length: 18 amino acids. The CDR3 nucleotides are TGTGCCAGCAGCTTAGATGGTAAGCGGGCGGTGTCGTTCAATGAGCAGTTCTTC. Its translation: CASSLDGKRAVSFNEQFF.

This clone has a single count. The CDR3 DNA follows: TGCGCCAGCAGCCCCAAGGACTCGCGGGGTGAGCAGTTCTTC. Translated: CASSPKDSRGEQFF. V is TRBV5-1 and J is TRBJ2-1; tentative D call: TRBD2 (6 bases). Germline V gene sequence: CDR1 SGHRS, CDR2 YFSETQ. The CDR3 runs 14 residues. Trimming left V 4 bases short and J 9 bases short, with 17 bases between.